This TCR beta chain was found in a study of cytomegalovirus exposure and HLA in healthy donors. This clone was detected only once. The PCR employed 60 Vbeta primers together with 13 Jbeta primers. Sequenced by immunoSEQ multiplex PCR; TCRdb stores in-frame clones only, minus some. The table includes under 150,000 clones, about 80% detected once. The receptor comes from a woman aged 35 to 49 in good health and CMV-seronegative. The sample comprised PBMCs.

CDR3 coding DNA: TGCGCCAGCAGCTTGGCCCAGGGCAGGGCCTACGAGCAGTACTTC. Translating it yields CASSLAQGRAYEQYF. The chain combines TRBV5-1 with TRBJ2-7; tentative D call: TRBD1 (5 bases). The germline V and J ends were trimmed by 0 bases and 2 bases, with 12 bases remaining between them. The CDR3 length is 15 residues. Looked up from germline, CDR1 is SGHRS and CDR2 is YFSETQ.